The 8 T cell receptor beta chains reported below all come from one sample, sequenced in a study of post-analysis software for immune sequencing data. Whole-study results and caveats: TRBV5-6, TRBV5-1 and TRBV20-1 belonged to a set of five TRBV segments that were more frequent in patients than controls.

The library was made from cDNA and included unique molecular identifiers. TCRdb analysed the PCR reads with MiXCR anew, one entry per CDR3 protein. The profile shows hundreds of thousands of distinct CDR3 sequences, roughly 30% of them singletons. No antigen has been assigned to these receptors. The sample consisted of blood. The origin of the receptors is a girl under 18 with multiple sclerosis.

This chain connects TRBV20-1 to TRBJ1-1; TRBD1 might be the D (6 bases). The CDR3 is made up of 11 amino acids. Trimming stripped 6 bases from V and 7 bases from J, with 12 bases between. Germline CDR1 is DFQATT and CDR2 is SNEGSKA (reference sequence). CDR3 DNA sequence: TGCAGTGCGACCGGACAGATTGAAGCTTTCTTT. Translated, it gives CSATGQIEAFF.

V and J are TRBV5-1 and TRBJ2-1; 9 positions agree with TRBD2. After removal of 4 bases from V and 6 bases from J, the junction contained 5 bases not matched to a gene. CDR1 SGHRS and CDR2 YFSETQ come from the germline V gene. The CDR3 totals 14 residues. Written as DNA, the CDR3 is TGCGCCAGCAGCCCGACTAGCGGAAGCAATGAGCAGTTCTTC. Amino acids: CASSPTSGSNEQFF. The full variable domain, rest sourced from reference TRBV5-1 and TRBJ2-1, is KAGVTQTPRYLIKTRGQQVTLSCSPISGHRSVSWYQQTPGQGLQFLFEYFSETQRNKGNFPGRFSGRQFSNSRSEMNVSTLELGDSALYLCASSPTSGSNEQFFGPGTRLTVL.

This clonotype was counted between two and nine times. This chain joins TRBV14 and TRBJ2-1, with D possibly being TRBD1 or TRBD2 (5 bases each). Germline V gene lookup returns CDR1 SGHDN and CDR2 FVKESK. The CDR3 covers 16 residues. V lost 3 bases to trimming and J lost 11 bases, with 23 bases between them. The chain's CDR3 is CASSQRRDPRLVQQFF. CDR3 coding DNA: TGTGCCAGCAGCCAGCGCCGGGACCCCCGGCTCGTCCAGCAGTTCTTC.

The V gene is TRBV5-1, the J gene TRBJ2-1; 9 bases are a match to TRBD2. The J segment lost 0 bases and the V segment lost 3 bases, leaving 19 bases of the junction unmatched. This CDR3 comprises 21 residues. Germline CDR1 SGHRS, CDR2 YFSETQ. The DNA of the CDR3 is TGCGCCAGCAGCTGGGTATCAACGATTAGCGGGAGTGGCCCCTCCTACAATGAGCAGTTCTTC. It is translated as CASSWVSTISGSGPSYNEQFF.

The V call is TRBV29-1, the J call TRBJ1-2, with D possibly matching TRBD1 (5 bases). The V and J ends lost 1 base and 4 bases respectively, with 19 bases between them. In germline, CDR1 is SQVTM, CDR2 ANQGSEA. This CDR3 has 16 residues. The CDR3 loop is CSVEGGELAGSYGYTF. The DNA for the CDR3 is TGCAGCGTTGAAGGGGGGGAGTTGGCAGGGTCCTATGGCTACACCTTC. Complete variable domain (other parts from reference TRBV29-1 and TRBJ1-2): SAVISQKPSRDICQRGTSLTIQCQVDSQVTMMFWYRQQPGQSLTLIATANQGSEATYESGFVIDKFPISRPNLTFSTLTVSNMSPEDSSIYLCSVEGGELAGSYGYTFGSGTRLTVV.

The chain couples TRBV7-6 to TRBJ2-7, with 11 nucleotides matching TRBD2. The DNA matches TRBJ2-5 better at its end, which makes the J call doubtful. This CDR3 spans 18 amino acids. Germline V gene lookup returns CDR1 SGHVS and CDR2 FNYEAQ. The DNA for the CDR3 is TGTGCCAGCAGCTTAGGTGTCCGTGGGACTAGCGGTCAAGAGACCCAGTACTTC. Protein product: CASSLGVRGTSGQETQYF.

This clonotype was counted many times. V is TRBV28 and J is TRBJ2-7; no clear D. Germline assignment: CDR1 MDHEN and CDR2 SYDVKM. This CDR3 contains 15 residues. The V end lost 6 bases, the J end lost 5 bases, and 20 bases lay between the germline ends. The CDR3 here is CASSLGLKDTHEQYF. The CDR3 region has the DNA TGTGCCAGCAGCCTCGGGTTGAAGGATACGCACGAGCAGTACTTC.

The chain links TRBV10-3 to TRBJ1-4; D remains unclear. This CDR3 has 13 residues. CDR1 ENHRY and CDR2 SYGVKD come from the germline V gene. The ends were cut back, 6 bases at V and 3 bases at J, with 8 bases in the middle. CDR3 in amino acids: CAIREVANEKLFF. The CDR3 DNA is TGTGCCATCAGGGAGGTGGCTAATGAAAAACTGTTTTTT.